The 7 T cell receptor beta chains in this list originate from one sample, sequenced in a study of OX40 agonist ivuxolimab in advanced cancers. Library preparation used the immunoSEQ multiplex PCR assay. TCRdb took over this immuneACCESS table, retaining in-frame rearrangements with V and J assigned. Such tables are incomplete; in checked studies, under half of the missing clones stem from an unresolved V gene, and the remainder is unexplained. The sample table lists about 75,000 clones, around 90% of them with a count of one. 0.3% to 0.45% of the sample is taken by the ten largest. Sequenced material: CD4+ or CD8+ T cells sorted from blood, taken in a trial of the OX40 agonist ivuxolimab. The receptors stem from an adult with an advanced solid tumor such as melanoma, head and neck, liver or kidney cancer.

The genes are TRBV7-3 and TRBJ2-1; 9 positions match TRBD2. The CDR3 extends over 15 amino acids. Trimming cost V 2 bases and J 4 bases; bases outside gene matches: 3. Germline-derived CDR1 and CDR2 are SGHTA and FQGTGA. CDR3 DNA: TGTGCCAGCAGCTTACTAGCGGGGCAATACAATGAGCAGTTCTTC. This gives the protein CASSLLAGQYNEQFF.

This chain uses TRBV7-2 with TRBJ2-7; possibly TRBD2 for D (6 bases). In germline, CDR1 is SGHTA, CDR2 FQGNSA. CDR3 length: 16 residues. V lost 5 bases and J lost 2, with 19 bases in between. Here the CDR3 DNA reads TGTGCCAGCAGCCCCCAGGTGGGCGGGGAAACCTACGAGCAGTACTTC. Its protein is CASSPQVGGETYEQYF.

The DNA of the CDR3 is TGTGCCAGCAGTCCACGTAACAGATTTTCCTACGAGCAGTACTTC. As protein: CASSPRNRFSYEQYF. This chain uses TRBV25-1 with TRBJ2-7; D ambiguous. The CDR3 spans 15 residues. V lost 5 bases to trimming and J lost 1 base, with 15 bases between them. Germline lookup yields CDR1 MGHDK and CDR2 SYGVNS.

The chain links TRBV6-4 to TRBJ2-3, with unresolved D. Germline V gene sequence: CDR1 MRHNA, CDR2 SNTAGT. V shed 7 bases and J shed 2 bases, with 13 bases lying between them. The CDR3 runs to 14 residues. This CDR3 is CASNGWGSTDTQYF. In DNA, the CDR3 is TGTGCCAGCAACGGGTGGGGATCCACAGATACGCAGTATTTT.

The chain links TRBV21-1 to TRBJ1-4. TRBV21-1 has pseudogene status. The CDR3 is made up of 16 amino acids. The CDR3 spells CASSKWCPSLHEKLFF. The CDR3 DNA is TGTGCCAGCAGCAAATGGTGCCCTTCTCTACACGAAAAACTGTTTTTT.

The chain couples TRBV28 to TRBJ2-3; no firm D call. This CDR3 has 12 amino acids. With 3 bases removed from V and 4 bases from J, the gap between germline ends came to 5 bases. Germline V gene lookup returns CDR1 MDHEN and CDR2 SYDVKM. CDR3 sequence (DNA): TGTGCCAGCAGTTTTGTCGCAGATACGCAGTATTTT. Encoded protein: CASSFVADTQYF.

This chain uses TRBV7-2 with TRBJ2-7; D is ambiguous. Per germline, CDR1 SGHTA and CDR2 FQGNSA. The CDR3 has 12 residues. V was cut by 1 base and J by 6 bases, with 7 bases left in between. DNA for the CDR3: TGTGCCAGCAGCTTAGAGGTGGGCGAGCAGTACTTC. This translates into CASSLEVGEQYF.